This TCR beta chain was observed in a study of molecular identifiers for immune sequencing clone quantification. TCRdb reprocessed the PCR reads with MiXCR, giving one entry per CDR3 protein. Of about 320,000 distinct CDR3 sequences in the sample, 20% to 25% were seen once. This CDR3 is built from 13 residues. The germline V gene encodes CDR1 GTSNPN and CDR2 SVGIG (reference sequence). Trimming left V 4 bases short and J 5 bases short, with 12 bases between. Concerning this clonotype: It may be a read error: a sequence one base away is much more abundant.

This rearrangement joins TRBV30 to TRBJ2-1; no clear D gene. The source material was naive CD8+ T cells from blood, with Jurkat cell RNA spiked in. As to subset: FACS-sorted CD8+CD4-CCR7+CD45RA+ naive T cells. The sequence was obtained from a human donor in good health. Some libraries in this study had Jurkat cell RNA spiked in. The DNA of the CDR3 is TGTGCCTGGAAAGGAGTAGGAGACAATGAGCAGTTCTTC. Its protein is CAWKGVGDNEQFF.